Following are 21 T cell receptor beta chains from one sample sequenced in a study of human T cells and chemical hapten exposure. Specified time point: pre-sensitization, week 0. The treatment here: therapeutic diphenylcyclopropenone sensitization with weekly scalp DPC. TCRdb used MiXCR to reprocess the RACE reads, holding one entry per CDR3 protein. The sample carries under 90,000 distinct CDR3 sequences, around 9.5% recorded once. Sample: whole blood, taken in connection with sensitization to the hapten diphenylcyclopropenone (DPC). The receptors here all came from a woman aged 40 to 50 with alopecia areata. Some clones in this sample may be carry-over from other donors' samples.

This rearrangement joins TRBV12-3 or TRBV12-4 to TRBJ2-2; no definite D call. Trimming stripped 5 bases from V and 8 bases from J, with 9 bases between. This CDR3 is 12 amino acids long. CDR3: CASSTRPGELFF. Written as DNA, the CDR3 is TGTGCCAGCAGTACCCGCCCGGGGGAGCTGTTTTTT.

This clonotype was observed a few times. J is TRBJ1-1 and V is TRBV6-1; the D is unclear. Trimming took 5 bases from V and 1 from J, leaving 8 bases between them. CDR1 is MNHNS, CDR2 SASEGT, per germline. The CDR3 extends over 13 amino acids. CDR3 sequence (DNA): TGTGCCAGCAGTTTTACAGAGAACACTGAAGCTTTCTTT. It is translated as CASSFTENTEAFF.

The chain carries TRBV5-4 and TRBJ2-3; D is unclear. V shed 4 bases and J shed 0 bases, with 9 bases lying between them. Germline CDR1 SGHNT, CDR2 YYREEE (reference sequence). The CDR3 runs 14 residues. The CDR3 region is CASSQLLSTDTQYF. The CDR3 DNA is TGTGCCAGCAGCCAACTCCTGAGCACAGATACGCAGTATTTT.

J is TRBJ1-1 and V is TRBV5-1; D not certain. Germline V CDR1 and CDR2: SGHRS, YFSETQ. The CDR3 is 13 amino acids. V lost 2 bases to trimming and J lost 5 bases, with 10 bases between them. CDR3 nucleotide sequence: TGCGCCAGCAGCTTAACGCGAAGGACTGAAGCTTTCTTT. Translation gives CASSLTRRTEAFF.

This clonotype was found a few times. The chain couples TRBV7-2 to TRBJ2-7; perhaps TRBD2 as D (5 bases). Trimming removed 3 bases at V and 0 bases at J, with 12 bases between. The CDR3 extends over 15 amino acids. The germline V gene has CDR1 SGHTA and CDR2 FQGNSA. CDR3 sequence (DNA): TGTGCCAGCAGCTTGGGCGGGCAAAGCTCCTACGAGCAGTACTTC. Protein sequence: CASSLGGQSSYEQYF.

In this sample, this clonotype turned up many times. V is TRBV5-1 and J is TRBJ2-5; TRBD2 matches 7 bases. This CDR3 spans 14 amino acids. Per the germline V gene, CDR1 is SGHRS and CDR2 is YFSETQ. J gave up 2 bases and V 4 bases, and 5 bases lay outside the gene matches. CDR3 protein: CASSPAAGQETQYF. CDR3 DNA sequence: TGCGCCAGCAGCCCGGCAGCGGGACAAGAGACCCAGTACTTC.

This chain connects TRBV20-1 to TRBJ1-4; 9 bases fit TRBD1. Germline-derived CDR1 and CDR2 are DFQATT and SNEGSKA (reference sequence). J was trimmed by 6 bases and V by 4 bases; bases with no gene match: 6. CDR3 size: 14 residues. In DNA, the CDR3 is TGCAGTGCTAAGGGACAGGGCTGCGATGAAAAACTGTTTTTT. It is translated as CSAKGQGCDEKLFF.

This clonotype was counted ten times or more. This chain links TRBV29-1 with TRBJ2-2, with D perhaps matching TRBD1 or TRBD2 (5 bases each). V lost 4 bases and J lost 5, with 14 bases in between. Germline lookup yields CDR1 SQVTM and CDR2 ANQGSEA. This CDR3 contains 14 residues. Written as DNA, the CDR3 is TGCAGCGTTGTGGGGGACCTTCGGACCGGGGAGCTGTTTTTT. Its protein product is CSVVGDLRTGELFF.

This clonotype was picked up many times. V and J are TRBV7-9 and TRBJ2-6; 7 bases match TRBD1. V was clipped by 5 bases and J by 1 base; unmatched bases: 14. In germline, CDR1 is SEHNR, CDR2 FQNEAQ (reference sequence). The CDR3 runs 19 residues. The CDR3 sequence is CASSQVRTGSTSGANVLTF. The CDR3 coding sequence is TGTGCCAGCAGCCAAGTTAGGACAGGAAGTACATCTGGGGCCAACGTCCTGACTTTC. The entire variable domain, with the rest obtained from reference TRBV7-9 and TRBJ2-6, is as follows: DTGVSQNPRHKITKRGQNVTFRCDPISEHNRLYWYRQTLGQGPEFLTYFQNEAQLEKSRLLSDRFSAERPKGSFSTLEIQRTEQGDSAMYLCASSQVRTGSTSGANVLTFGAGSRLTVL.

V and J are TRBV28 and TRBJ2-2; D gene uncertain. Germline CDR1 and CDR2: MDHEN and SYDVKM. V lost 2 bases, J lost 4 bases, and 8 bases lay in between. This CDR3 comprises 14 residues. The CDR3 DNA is TGTGCCAGCAGTTTAATCTTCGCCACCGGGGAGCTGTTTTTT. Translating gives CASSLIFATGELFF.

The CDR3: CASSSQGGTGEQFF. The CDR3 nucleotides read TGTGCCAGTAGTTCGCAGGGGGGAACGGGTGAGCAGTTCTTC. The chain has TRBV19 and TRBJ2-1; D might be TRBD1 (7 bases). The germline V gene has CDR1 LNHDA and CDR2 SQIVND (reference sequence). V was shortened by 5 bases and J by 9 bases, with 17 bases between the two germline ends. The length of the CDR3 is 14 residues. Based on the CDR3 plus reference TRBV19 and TRBJ2-1, the full variable domain is DGGITQSPKYLFRKEGQNVTLSCEQNLNHDAMYWYRQDPGQGLRLIYYSQIVNDFQKGDIAEGYSVSREKKESFPLTVTSAQKNPTAFYLCASSSQGGTGEQFFGPGTRLTVL.

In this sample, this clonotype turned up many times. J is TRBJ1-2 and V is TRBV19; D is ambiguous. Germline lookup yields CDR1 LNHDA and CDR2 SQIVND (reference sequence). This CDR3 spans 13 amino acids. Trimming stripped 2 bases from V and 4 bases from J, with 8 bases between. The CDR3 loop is CASSIKQPYGYTF. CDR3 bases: TGTGCCAGTAGTATAAAACAGCCCTATGGCTACACCTTC.

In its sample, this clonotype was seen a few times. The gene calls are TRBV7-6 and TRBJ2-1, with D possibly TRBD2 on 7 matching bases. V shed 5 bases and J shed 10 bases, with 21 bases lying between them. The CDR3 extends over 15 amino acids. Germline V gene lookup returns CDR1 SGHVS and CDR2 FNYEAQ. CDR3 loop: CASSLGRGGADEQFF. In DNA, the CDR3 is TGTGCCAGCAGCCTTGGGAGGGGGGGTGCCGACGAGCAGTTCTTC.

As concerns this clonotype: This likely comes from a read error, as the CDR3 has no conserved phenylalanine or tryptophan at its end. The CDR3 bases are TGTGCCAGCAGTCAGGGACAGCCCCCAGGGCAGTTCTGT. Translating it yields CASSQGQPPGQFC. The chain links TRBV28 to TRBJ2-1; 7 bases line up with TRBD1. Germline V lookup: CDR1 MDHEN, CDR2 SYDVKM. V lost 5 bases, J lost 12 bases, and 10 bases stayed unmatched. This CDR3 contains 13 residues.

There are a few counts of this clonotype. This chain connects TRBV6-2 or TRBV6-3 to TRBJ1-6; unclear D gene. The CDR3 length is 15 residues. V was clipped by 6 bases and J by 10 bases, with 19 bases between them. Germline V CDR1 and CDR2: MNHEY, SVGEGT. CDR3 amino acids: CASRPWGLPRSPLHF. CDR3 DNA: TGTGCCAGCAGGCCCTGGGGTTTGCCTAGGTCACCCCTCCACTTT.

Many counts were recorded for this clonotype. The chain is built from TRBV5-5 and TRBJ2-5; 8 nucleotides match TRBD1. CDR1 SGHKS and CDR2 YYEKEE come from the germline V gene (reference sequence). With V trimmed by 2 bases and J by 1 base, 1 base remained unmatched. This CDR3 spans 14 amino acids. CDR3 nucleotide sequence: TGTGCCAGCAGCTTCAGGGGGCCCCAAGAGACCCAGTACTTC. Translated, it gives CASSFRGPQETQYF.

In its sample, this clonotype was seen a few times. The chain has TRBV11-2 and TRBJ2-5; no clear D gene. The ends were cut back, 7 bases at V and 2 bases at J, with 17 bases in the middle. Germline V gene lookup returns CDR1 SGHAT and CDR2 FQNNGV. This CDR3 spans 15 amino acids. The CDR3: CASTKSLRRQETQYF. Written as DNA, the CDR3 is TGTGCCAGCACCAAAAGTCTCAGAAGGCAAGAGACCCAGTACTTC.

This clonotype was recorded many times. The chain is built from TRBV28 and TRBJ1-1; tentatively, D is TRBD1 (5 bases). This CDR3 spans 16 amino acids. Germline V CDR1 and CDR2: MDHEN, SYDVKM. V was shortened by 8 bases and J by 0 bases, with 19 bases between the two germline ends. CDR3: CASHPPGRALNTEAFF. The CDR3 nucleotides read TGTGCCAGCCACCCGCCGGGGCGGGCCTTGAACACTGAAGCTTTCTTT.

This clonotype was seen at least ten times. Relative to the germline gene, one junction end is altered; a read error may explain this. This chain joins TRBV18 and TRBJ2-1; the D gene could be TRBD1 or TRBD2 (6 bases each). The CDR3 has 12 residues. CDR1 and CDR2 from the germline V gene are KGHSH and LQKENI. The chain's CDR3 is CAGTPSSNEQFF. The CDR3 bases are TGCGCGGGGACACCATCCTCCAATGAGCAGTTCTTC.

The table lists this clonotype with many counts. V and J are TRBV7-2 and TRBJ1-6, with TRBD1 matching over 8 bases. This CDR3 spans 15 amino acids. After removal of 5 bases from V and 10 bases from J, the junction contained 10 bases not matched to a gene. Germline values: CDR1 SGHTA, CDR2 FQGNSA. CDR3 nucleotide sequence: TGTGCCAGCAGCCCTGGACAGGGTATAGGCTCACCCCTCCACTTT. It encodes CASSPGQGIGSPLHF.

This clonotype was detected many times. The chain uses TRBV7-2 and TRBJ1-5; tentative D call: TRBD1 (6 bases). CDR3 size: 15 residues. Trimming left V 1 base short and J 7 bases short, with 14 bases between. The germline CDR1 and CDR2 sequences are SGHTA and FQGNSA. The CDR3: CASSLGGQGHQPQHF. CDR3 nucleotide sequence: TGTGCCAGCAGCTTAGGTGGGCAGGGGCACCAGCCCCAGCATTTT. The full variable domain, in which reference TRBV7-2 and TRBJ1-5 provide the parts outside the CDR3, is GAGVSQSPSNKVTEKGKDVELRCDPISGHTALYWYRQSLGQGLEFLIYFQGNSAPDKSGLPSDRFSAERTGGSVSTLTIQRTQQEDSAVYLCASSLGGQGHQPQHFGDGTRLSIL.